Shown below are 18 T cell receptor beta chains from a single sample sequenced in a study of blood T cells in healthy people across ages (dated by TCRdb to between 2014 and 2016). Library generation was performed with 5' RACE. Data came from an Illumina HiSeq 2500. A second roughly 7 to 11 cycle PCR used a sample-barcoded 5' primer and a J-beta primer mix. In TCRdb, the public reads were trimmed at Q25 with fastp and aligned with MiXCR, with productive beta chains retained. Identical CDR3 protein sequences are pooled into one entry, listed with their most common genes and DNA. The sample data list 2 million or so distinct CDR3 sequences, and less than 50% of these were observed just once. The ten biggest clones cover 2.1% of the sample. Sequencing input: blood. The source of these receptors is a woman between 40 and 50 years old in good health.

The J gene is TRBJ1-1, the V gene TRBV5-1; D unclear. The V gene lost 0 bases and the J gene lost 1 base, with 10 bases spanning the gap. CDR3 size: 15 residues. Germline CDR1 is SGHRS and CDR2 is YFSETQ. For the CDR3, the DNA is TGCGCCAGCAGCTTGGATGGCAGAGCGAACACTGAAGCTTTCTTT. Translated: CASSLDGRANTEAFF.

J is TRBJ2-1 and V is TRBV29-1; 7 nucleotides match TRBD1. Germline CDR1 is SQVTM and CDR2 is ANQGSEA. The V gene end was trimmed by 8 bases and the J gene end by 6 bases; junction bases not matched to a gene: 10. The length of the CDR3 is 13 residues. In DNA, the CDR3 is TGCAGCCTAATAACGACAGGGCCCAATGAGCAGTTCTTC. Its protein is CSLITTGPNEQFF.

This chain uses TRBV4-3 with TRBJ2-1; TRBD2 is a possible D gene (7 bases). The germline V gene encodes CDR1 LGHNA and CDR2 YSLEER. This CDR3 is built from 16 residues. V gave up 3 bases and J gave up 8 bases, with 20 bases separating them. CDR3 bases: TGCGCCAGCAGCCAGGGGGGCGGGGGCCCCTTCGATGAGCAGTTCTTC. This sequence encodes CASSQGGGGPFDEQFF.

This clonotype was counted ten times or more. The chain links TRBV28 to TRBJ2-7; 7 positions match TRBD1. The CDR3 totals 14 residues. The junction had 7 bases not matched to a gene; V was cut back by 5 bases and J by 3 bases. Per germline, CDR1 MDHEN and CDR2 SYDVKM. The CDR3 sequence is CASSLRGRGYEQYF. The DNA for the CDR3 is TGTGCCAGCAGTCTTAGGGGGCGCGGCTACGAGCAGTACTTC.

This clonotype occurred a few times. The chain recombines TRBV7-3 with TRBJ1-6, with unresolved D. This CDR3 spans 13 amino acids. The V end lost 5 bases, the J end lost 12 bases, and 14 bases lay between the germline ends. Germline values: CDR1 SGHTA, CDR2 FQGTGA. CDR3 residues: CASSPLVGEPLHF. CDR3 DNA: TGTGCCAGCAGCCCTCTGGTGGGAGAACCCCTCCACTTT.

The chain joins TRBV4-2 to TRBJ2-3; 8 bases agree with TRBD2. V was clipped by 4 bases and J by 2 bases; unmatched bases: 14. Per germline, CDR1 LGHNA and CDR2 YNFKEQ. This CDR3 has 18 residues. The CDR3 DNA sequence: TGTGCCAGCAGCCCCCACCTCCTACTCGGGAGGGACACAGATACGCAGTATTTT. Amino acid sequence: CASSPHLLLGRDTDTQYF.

This clonotype was seen a few times. The chain links TRBV4-2 to TRBJ1-2, with D possibly matching TRBD1 (6 bases). V gave up 0 bases and J gave up 11 bases, with 13 bases separating them. The germline V gene encodes CDR1 LGHNA and CDR2 YNFKEQ. The CDR3 covers 13 residues. This CDR3 is CASSQEGQPLYTF. CDR3 coding DNA: TGTGCCAGCAGCCAAGAAGGACAGCCCCTTTACACCTTC.

The J gene is TRBJ2-3, the V gene TRBV5-1, with D perhaps given as TRBD1 or TRBD2 (5 bases each). The V end lost 0 bases, the J end lost 2 bases, and 16 bases lay between the germline ends. CDR3 size: 17 residues. The germline V gene encodes CDR1 SGHRS and CDR2 YFSETQ. CDR3 region: CASSLAGTAPSTDTQYF. CDR3 sequence (DNA): TGCGCCAGCAGCTTGGCCGGGACGGCGCCCTCCACAGATACGCAGTATTTT.

The table lists this clonotype with many counts. The chain carries TRBV10-3 and TRBJ2-4; D ambiguous. Germline V lookup: CDR1 ENHRY, CDR2 SYGVKD. The CDR3 spans 12 residues. V gave up 8 bases and J gave up 6 bases, with 11 bases separating them. CDR3 nucleotide sequence: TGTGCCATCGGTGGGGTGGGAAACATTCAGTACTTC. Translated, it gives CAIGGVGNIQYF.

J is TRBJ2-7 and V is TRBV5-1; the D is unclear. The V and J ends lost 3 bases and 0 bases respectively, with 10 bases between them. This CDR3 is 14 amino acids long. Per germline, CDR1 SGHRS and CDR2 YFSETQ. The CDR3 region is CASSSSAGSYEQYF. The CDR3 DNA reads as TGCGCCAGCAGCTCCTCCGCAGGCTCCTACGAGCAGTACTTC.

V is TRBV7-9 and J is TRBJ2-1, with 12 positions matching TRBD2. Losses at the gene ends were 5 bases for V and 0 bases for J; bases not matched to a gene: 2. Per the germline V gene, CDR1 is SEHNR and CDR2 is FQNEAQ (reference sequence). The CDR3 loop spans 16 amino acids. CDR3 sequence reads: CASSRTSGASYNEQFF. The CDR3 coding sequence is TGTGCCAGCAGCCGGACTAGCGGGGCCTCCTACAATGAGCAGTTCTTC.

The J gene is TRBJ1-2, the V gene TRBV2, with D hard to call. The CDR3 is 14 residues long. V was trimmed by 7 bases and J by 0 bases, leaving 12 bases between them. Germline lookup yields CDR1 SNHLY and CDR2 FYNNEI. CDR3 loop: CASKEAGANYGYTF. The DNA of the CDR3 is TGTGCCAGCAAGGAGGCGGGAGCTAACTATGGCTACACCTTC.

This clonotype was seen only a few times. This rearrangement joins TRBV27 to TRBJ1-2; D remains unclear. Trimming stripped 4 bases from V and 5 bases from J, with 20 bases between. Germline assignment: CDR1 MNHEY and CDR2 SMNVEV (reference sequence). The CDR3 spans 16 residues. The chain's CDR3 is CASSSVTISTGYGYTF. DNA of the CDR3: TGTGCCAGCAGTTCGGTCACAATCTCCACGGGATATGGCTACACCTTC.

The chain joins TRBV29-1 to TRBJ2-3, with 12 bases aligning to TRBD2. CDR1 is SQVTM and CDR2 is ANQGSEA in the germline V gene. Unmatched junction bases numbered 17, after V lost 7 bases and J lost 3 bases. The length of the CDR3 is 18 residues. The CDR3 bases are TGCAGCGGCTTGAAATCTAGCGGGGGGGCAATAAGGACAGATACGCAGTATTTT. It encodes CSGLKSSGGAIRTDTQYF.

This chain connects TRBV5-1 to TRBJ2-1; TRBD1 or TRBD2 may be the D gene (5 bases each). This CDR3 spans 15 amino acids. Between the trimmed V and J ends, which lost 4 bases and 2 bases, there was a span of 13 bases. Germline CDR1 reads SGHRS; CDR2 reads YFSETQ. The DNA of the CDR3 is TGCGCCAGCAGCGACCGGGACCCTCCCTACAATGAGCAGTTCTTC. Translation: CASSDRDPPYNEQFF.

The chain uses TRBV27 and TRBJ1-4, with 11 bases that match TRBD1. The CDR3 contains 16 residues. Per germline, CDR1 MNHEY and CDR2 SMNVEV (reference sequence). The V gene end was trimmed by 5 bases and the J gene end by 11 bases; junction bases not matched to a gene: 13. The CDR3 region is CASSPRTGGHAMKLFF. The CDR3 coding sequence is TGTGCCAGCAGTCCACGGACAGGGGGCCACGCGATGAAACTGTTTTTT.

CDR3 sequence: CAIGRDGFGEQYF. The DNA of the CDR3 is TGTGCCATCGGCCGGGACGGGTTTGGGGAGCAGTACTTC. The chain joins TRBV10-3 to TRBJ2-5; either TRBD1 or TRBD2 may supply D (5 bases each). The germline CDR1 and CDR2 sequences are ENHRY and SYGVKD. Between the trimmed V and J ends, which lost 8 bases and 11 bases, there was a span of 21 bases. CDR3 length: 13 residues.

This chain links TRBV15 with TRBJ2-3; 8 nucleotides agree with TRBD1. V dropped 3 bases and J dropped 3; count of bases not matched to a gene: 8. This CDR3 spans 16 amino acids. The germline CDR1 and CDR2 sequences are LNHNV and YYDKDF (reference sequence). CDR3 nucleotides: TGTGCCACCAGCAGCGGACAGGGCGGTGGGACAGATACGCAGTATTTT. Translated: CATSSGQGGGTDTQYF.